A selection of T cell receptor beta chains follows, all from one sample in a study of T cell responses to AZD1222 COVID-19 vaccine. Produced via immunoSEQ multiplex PCR; TCRdb's table is partial and in-frame only. The sample contains tens of thousands of clones, around 90% of which appear only once. This specimen was peripheral blood, taken on day 0 of AZD1222 vaccination. The receptors here all came from an adult in good health. Each CDR3 is given with its conserved first and last residue. Fields, in order: clone size, J gene, V gene, D gene, CDR3 protein, CDR3 DNA. A D gene is named only where the DNA matches it firmly. Size is omitted from some rows. Given values are once, few, many or a class for expanded clones.

once,TRBJ2-3,TRBV11-3,TRBD2,CASSLVTSGKDTQYF,TGTGCCAGCAGCTTAGTTACCAGCGGGAAAGATACGCAGTATTTT
NA,TRBJ1-3,TRBV19,NA,CASTISRVSSNTIYF,TGTGCCAGTACCATATCCCGGGTTTCGTCAAACACCATATATTTT
NA,TRBJ1-2,TRBV6-2/TRBV6-3,NA,CASSYLGNGYTF,TGTGCCAGCAGTTACTTAGGAAATGGCTACACCTTC
NA,TRBJ2-5,TRBV5-1,TRBD1,CASSSEDRGTEETQYF,TGCGCCAGCAGCTCAGAGGACAGGGGGACCGAAGAGACCCAGTACTTC
NA,TRBJ2-1,TRBV7-9,NA,CASSPKGPNEQFF,TGTGCCAGCAGCCCCAAGGGCCCCAATGAGCAGTTCTTC
NA,TRBJ2-7,TRBV19,NA,CASSKSPRASDTYEQYF,TGTGCCAGTAGTAAAAGCCCCAGGGCTAGCGACACCTACGAGCAGTACTTC
NA,TRBJ2-7,TRBV13,TRBD2,CASSTGLAGKGLYEQYF,TGTGCCAGCAGCACCGGACTAGCGGGAAAGGGCCTCTACGAGCAGTACTTC
NA,TRBJ1-1,TRBV9,NA,CASSVVAETTEAFF,TGTGCCAGCAGCGTAGTCGCGGAGACCACTGAAGCTTTCTTT
NA,TRBJ1-5,TRBV7-6,TRBD1,CASSPQGVQPQHF,TGTGCCAGCAGCCCTCAGGGGGTTCAGCCCCAGCATTTT
NA,TRBJ2-1,TRBV7-2,NA,CASSLIFSNEQFF,TGTGCCAGCAGCTTAATATTTTCCAATGAGCAGTTCTTC
NA,TRBJ2-7,TRBV6-1,NA,CASSEFEGYEQYF,TGTGCCAGCAGTGAGTTTGAGGGGTACGAGCAGTACTTC
few,TRBJ2-5,TRBV12-3/TRBV12-4,NA,CASSIQETQYF,TGTGCCAGCAGTATACAAGAGACCCAGTACTTC
once,TRBJ1-3,TRBV4-1,NA,CASSQDILKVAGGNTIYF,TGCGCCAGCAGCCAAGATATACTCAAGGTCGCGGGCGGAAACACCATATATTTT
NA,TRBJ2-3,TRBV10-3,NA,CAISEGPGGTDTQYF,TGTGCCATCAGTGAGGGCCCAGGGGGCACAGATACGCAGTATTTT
NA,TRBJ1-1,TRBV7-3,NA,CASSLGPGNTEAFF,TGTGCCAGCAGCTTAGGTCCAGGGAACACTGAAGCTTTCTTT
NA,TRBJ2-7,TRBV6-5,NA,CASRDDYEQYF,TGTGCCAGCCGGGACGACTACGAGCAGTACTTC
NA,TRBJ1-4,TRBV19,NA,CASSPQGTTNEKLFF,TGTGCCAGTAGTCCCCAAGGGACCACTAATGAAAAACTGTTTTTT
NA,TRBJ1-5,TRBV7-9,NA,CASSFPHQPQHF,TGTGCCAGCAGCTTCCCCCATCAGCCCCAGCATTTT
NA,TRBJ2-1,TRBV5-1,TRBD1,CASSPGQGNNEQFF,TGCGCCAGCAGCCCGGGACAGGGTAACAATGAGCAGTTCTTC
once,TRBJ2-5,TRBV5-1,NA,CASSLYKGVQETQYF,TGCGCCAGCAGCTTGTACAAGGGGGTTCAAGAGACCCAGTACTTC
NA,TRBJ2-4,TRBV12-3/TRBV12-4,NA,CASSFSGRNIQYF,TGTGCCAGCAGTTTTTCAGGGAGGAACATTCAGTACTTC
NA,TRBJ1-2,TRBV12-3/TRBV12-4,NA,CASSFFGYGYTF,TGTGCCAGCAGCTTCTTTGGCTATGGCTACACCTTC
few,TRBJ1-6,TRBV2,NA,CASSFGGNSPLHF,TGTGCCAGCAGTTTCGGGGGGAATTCACCCCTCCACTTT